This T cell receptor (beta chain) appears in the sequencing data of a study of radiation and T cells in renal cell carcinoma (dated by TCRdb to the early 2020s). For context, the study as a whole: In total, 50 to 55 samples underwent TCR beta sequencing: around 25 tumors plus 27 peripheral blood samples. A total of 4,016,671 unique CDR3 nucleotide sequences, encoding 2,500,000 or so unique CDR3 amino acid sequences, were found across all 50 or so samples. The final blood draw was performed at 4 weeks after radiation, at the same time as nephrectomy.

Per the publication, the time point label means: blood 4 weeks post-SBRT, at nephrectomy. What the treatment or condition label conveys for this sample: 15 Gy SBRT to primary tumor, nephrectomy 4 weeks later. The samples were obtained from a clinical trial, where primary renal cell carcinomas were treated with 15 Gy stereotactic body radiation therapy and then removed by nephrectomy 4 weeks afterward. To follow tumor-enriched clonotypes, serial peripheral blood was collected from radiation-treated patients at baseline and at 2 weeks and 4 weeks after SBRT. Renal cell carcinoma with clear cell pathology was present in all patients. Genomic DNA for TCR sequencing was prepared using the QIAamp DNA Blood Mini Kit (Qiagen). The analyses included just those samples that passed every quality control check. Following the manufacturer's recommendations, the immunoSEQ kit was used to generate TCR beta libraries from genomic DNA. Library preparation used a first multiplex PCR with proprietary primers, then a second PCR adding unique barcodes, with bead cleanups after each round. A kit-provided positive control reaction and a negative control reaction were included in every sample batch. The final libraries underwent checking on an Agilent 4200 TapeStation D1000 ScreenTape, volumetric pooling, and quantification by qPCR. An Illumina NextSeq500 fitted with a MidOutput 150-cycle cartridge performed the sequencing, running 156 Read1 cycles and 15 Index1 cycles with the kit's custom primers. The pooled library was loaded at around 1.1 pM with a roughly 20% PhiX control spike-in. As for the original processing: The vendor-processed data were analyzed in R, and a clonotype was defined as all T cells that share the same CDR3 nucleotide sequence. In the clone abundance analyses, frequencies were normalized to the 10,000 most abundant clones in each sample. Public T cell clones, which averaged fewer than five per sample, were removed prior to analysis. An abundance difference of at least 32-fold between compartments was the criterion for calling clonotypes tumor-enriched or baseline blood-enriched. A beta-binomial differential abundance model was applied to find clonotypes that expanded or contracted between blood time points. Tumor-blood repertoire similarity was measured with the Baroni-Urbani and Buser coefficient, and groups were compared using two-tailed Wilcoxon tests in R. The table was pulled from immuneACCESS by TCRdb, which kept in-frame rearrangements only. Such tables lose some clones; where checked, under half of the loss comes from unresolved V genes, and the rest has no known cause. Clone size and V and J calls were adopted from that table, with D and trimming inferred from the DNA. The sample records around 140,000 clones, 70% to 90% of which are singletons. The top ten clones comprise about 17% of the sample.

Results the study describes overall, beyond this receptor: With a single-armed trial design, the study had no way to address how radiation dose or scheduling affects the TCR repertoire. Because pretreatment tumor biopsies were not available, the study could not determine whether clonotypes were already present within the tumor at baseline. In blood, the top tumor clonotypes increased between baseline and 2 weeks post-radiation and then shrank by 4 weeks, which suggests that tumor-resident clones expanded only transiently. Blood repertoire dynamics were not followed beyond 4 weeks after treatment.

Note on this clone: Its target antigen remains unknown. Base qualities are not provided; no much larger clone lies one nucleotide away.

This specimen consisted of blood, obtained from a patient whose treatment included radiotherapy and nephrectomy. The receptor's source is a woman aged 45-65 years with renal cell carcinoma.

The encoded CDR3 is CAWGRVQETQYF. The DNA sequence reads TGTGCCTGGGGCCGAGTACAAGAGACCCAGTACTTC. The chain uses TRBV30 and TRBJ2-5; no D gene is confidently identified. V is pared back by 5 bases and J by 2 bases, with 9 bases lying between the germline termini. The CDR3 holds 12 amino acids from the cysteine to the phenylalanine. The kept DNA is CDR3 alone, 36 bases in frame from the first base. The germline V gene (reference sequence) yields GTSNPN for CDR1 and SVGIG for CDR2.